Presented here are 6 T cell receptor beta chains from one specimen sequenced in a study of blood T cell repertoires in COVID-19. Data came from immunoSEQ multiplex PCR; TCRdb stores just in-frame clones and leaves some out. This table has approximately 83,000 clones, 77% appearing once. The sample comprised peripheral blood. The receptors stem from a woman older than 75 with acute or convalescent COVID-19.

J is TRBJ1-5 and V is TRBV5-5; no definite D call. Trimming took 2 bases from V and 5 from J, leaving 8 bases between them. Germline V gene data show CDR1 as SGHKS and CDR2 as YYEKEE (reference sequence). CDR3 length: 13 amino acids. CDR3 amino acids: CASSLRSDQPQHF. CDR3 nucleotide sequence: TGTGCCAGCAGCTTACGGAGTGATCAGCCCCAGCATTTT.

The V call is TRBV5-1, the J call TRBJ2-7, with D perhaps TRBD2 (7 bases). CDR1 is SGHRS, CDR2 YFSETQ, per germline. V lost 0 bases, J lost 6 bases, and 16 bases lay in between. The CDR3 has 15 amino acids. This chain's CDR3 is CASSLEGGAPSEQYF. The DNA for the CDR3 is TGCGCCAGCAGCTTGGAGGGGGGGGCCCCTTCCGAGCAGTACTTC.

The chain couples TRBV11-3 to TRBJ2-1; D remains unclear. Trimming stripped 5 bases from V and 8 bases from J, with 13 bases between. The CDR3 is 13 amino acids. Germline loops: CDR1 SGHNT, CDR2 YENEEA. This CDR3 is CASSVPHSDEQFF. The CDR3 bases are TGTGCCAGCAGCGTGCCGCACTCGGATGAGCAGTTCTTC.

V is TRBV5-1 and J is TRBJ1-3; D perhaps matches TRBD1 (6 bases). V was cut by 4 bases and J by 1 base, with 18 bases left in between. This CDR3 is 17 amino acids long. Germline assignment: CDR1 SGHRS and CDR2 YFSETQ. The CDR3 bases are TGCGCCAGCAGCACGGGACAACTCCGGAGGTCTGGAAACACCATATATTTT. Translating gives CASSTGQLRRSGNTIYF.

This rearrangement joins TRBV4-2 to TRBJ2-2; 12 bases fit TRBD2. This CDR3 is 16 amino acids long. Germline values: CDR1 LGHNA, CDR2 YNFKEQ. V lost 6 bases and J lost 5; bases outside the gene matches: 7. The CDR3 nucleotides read TGTGCCAGCAGACTGACCGGGACTAGCGGGACCGGGGAGCTGTTTTTT. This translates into CASRLTGTSGTGELFF.

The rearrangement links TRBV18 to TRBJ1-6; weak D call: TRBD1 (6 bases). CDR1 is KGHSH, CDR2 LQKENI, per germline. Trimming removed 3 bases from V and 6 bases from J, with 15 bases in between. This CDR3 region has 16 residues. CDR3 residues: CASSPETQGGNSPLHF. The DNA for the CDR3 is TGTGCCAGCTCACCGGAGACACAGGGTGGTAATTCACCCCTCCACTTT.